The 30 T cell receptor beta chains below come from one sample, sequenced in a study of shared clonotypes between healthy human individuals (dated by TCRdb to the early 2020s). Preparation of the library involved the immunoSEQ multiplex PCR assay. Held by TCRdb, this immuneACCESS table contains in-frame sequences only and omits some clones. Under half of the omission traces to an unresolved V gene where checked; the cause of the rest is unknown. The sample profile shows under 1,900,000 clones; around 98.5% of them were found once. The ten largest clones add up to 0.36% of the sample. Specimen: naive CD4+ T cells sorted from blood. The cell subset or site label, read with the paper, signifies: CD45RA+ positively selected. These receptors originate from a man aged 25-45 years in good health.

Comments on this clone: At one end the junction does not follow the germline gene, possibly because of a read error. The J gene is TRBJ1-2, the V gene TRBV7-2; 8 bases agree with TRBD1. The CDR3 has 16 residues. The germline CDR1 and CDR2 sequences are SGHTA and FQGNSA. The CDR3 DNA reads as TGTGCCAGCAGCTTAGCGATAAGGACAGGGAAGGATGGATACACCTTC. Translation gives CASSLAIRTGKDGYTF.

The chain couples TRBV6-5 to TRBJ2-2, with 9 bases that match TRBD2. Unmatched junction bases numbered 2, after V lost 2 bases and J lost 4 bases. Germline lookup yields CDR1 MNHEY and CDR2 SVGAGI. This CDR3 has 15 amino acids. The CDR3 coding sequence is TGTGCCAGCAGTTACAAGGGACTAGCCACCGGGGAGCTGTTTTTT. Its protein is CASSYKGLATGELFF.

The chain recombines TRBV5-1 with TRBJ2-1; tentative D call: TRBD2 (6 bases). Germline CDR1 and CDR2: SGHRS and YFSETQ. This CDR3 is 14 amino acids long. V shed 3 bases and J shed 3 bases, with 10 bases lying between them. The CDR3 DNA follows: TGCGCCAGCAGCTACGGGACTGGCTACAATGAGCAGTTCTTC. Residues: CASSYGTGYNEQFF.

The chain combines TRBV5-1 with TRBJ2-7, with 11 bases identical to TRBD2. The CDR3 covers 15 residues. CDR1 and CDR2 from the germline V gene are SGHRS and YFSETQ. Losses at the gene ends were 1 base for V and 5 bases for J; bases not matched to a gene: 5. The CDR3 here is CASSLILAGDNEQYF. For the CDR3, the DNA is TGCGCCAGCAGCTTGATACTAGCGGGAGATAACGAGCAGTACTTC.

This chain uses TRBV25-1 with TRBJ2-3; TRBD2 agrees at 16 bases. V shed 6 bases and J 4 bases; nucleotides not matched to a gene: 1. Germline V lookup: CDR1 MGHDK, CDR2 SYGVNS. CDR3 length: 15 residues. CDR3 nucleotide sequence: TGTGCCAGCAGAGGGACTAGCGGGAGGGCAGATACGCAGTATTTT. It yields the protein CASRGTSGRADTQYF.

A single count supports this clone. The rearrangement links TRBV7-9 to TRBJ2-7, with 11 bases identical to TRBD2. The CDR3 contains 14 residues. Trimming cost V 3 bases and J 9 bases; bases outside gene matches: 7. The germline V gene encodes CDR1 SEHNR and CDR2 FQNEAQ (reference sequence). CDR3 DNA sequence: TGTGCCAGCAGCTTTGAACTAGCGGGAGTTGGGCAGTACTTC. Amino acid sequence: CASSFELAGVGQYF. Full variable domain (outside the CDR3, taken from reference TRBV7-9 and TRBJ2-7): DTGVSQNPRHKITKRGQNVTFRCDPISEHNRLYWYRQTLGQGPEFLTYFQNEAQLEKSRLLSDRFSAERPKGSFSTLEIQRTEQGDSAMYLCASSFELAGVGQYFGPGTRLTVT.

CDR3 protein: CASRLAVDNEQFF. The CDR3 nucleotides read TGTGCCAGCCGACTAGCGGTTGACAATGAGCAGTTCTTC. V is TRBV19 and J is TRBJ2-1; 9 bases align to TRBD2. V lost 9 bases to trimming and J lost 5 bases; unmatched junction nucleotides: 5. Germline-derived CDR1 and CDR2 are LNHDA and SQIVND (reference sequence). This CDR3 has 13 amino acids.

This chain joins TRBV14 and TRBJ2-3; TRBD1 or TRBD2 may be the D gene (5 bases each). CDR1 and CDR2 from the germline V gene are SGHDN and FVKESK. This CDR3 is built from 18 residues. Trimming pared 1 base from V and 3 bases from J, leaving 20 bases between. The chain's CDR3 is CASSQAKGRGRRTDTQYF. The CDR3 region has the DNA TGTGCCAGCAGCCAAGCAAAAGGAAGGGGAAGGAGGACAGATACGCAGTATTTT.

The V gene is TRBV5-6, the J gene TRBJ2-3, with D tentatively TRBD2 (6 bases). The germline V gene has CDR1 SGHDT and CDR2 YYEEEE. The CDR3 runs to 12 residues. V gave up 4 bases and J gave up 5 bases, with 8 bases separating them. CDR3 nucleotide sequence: TGTGCCAGCAGCGTGGGACTAGATACGCAGTATTTT. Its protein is CASSVGLDTQYF.

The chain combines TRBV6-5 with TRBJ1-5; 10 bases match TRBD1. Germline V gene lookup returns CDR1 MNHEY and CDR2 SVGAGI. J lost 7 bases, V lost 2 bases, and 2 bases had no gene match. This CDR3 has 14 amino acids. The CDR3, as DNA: TGTGCCAGCAGTTACCAGACAGGGGGCCAGCCCCAGCATTTT. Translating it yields CASSYQTGGQPQHF.

The CDR3 loop reads CASSLGMAGSSYNEQFF. CDR3 coding DNA: TGTGCCAGCAGCTTGGGTATGGCGGGCAGCTCCTACAATGAGCAGTTCTTC. This chain uses TRBV11-3 with TRBJ2-1, with D possibly being TRBD2 (5 bases). There are 17 residues in the CDR3. From germline, CDR1 is SGHNT and CDR2 YENEEA. V was trimmed by 3 bases and J by 0 bases, leaving 15 bases between them.

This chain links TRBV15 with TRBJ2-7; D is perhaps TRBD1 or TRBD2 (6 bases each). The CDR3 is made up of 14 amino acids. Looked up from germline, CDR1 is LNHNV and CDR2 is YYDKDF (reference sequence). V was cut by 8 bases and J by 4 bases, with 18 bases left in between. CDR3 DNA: TGTGCCACCTCCTTCGGGGGCGCGGTGTACGAGCAGTACTTC. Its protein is CATSFGGAVYEQYF.

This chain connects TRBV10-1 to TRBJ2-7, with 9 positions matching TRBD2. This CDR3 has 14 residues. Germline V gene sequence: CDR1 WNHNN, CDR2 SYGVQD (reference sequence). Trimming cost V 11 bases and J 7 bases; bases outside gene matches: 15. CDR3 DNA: TGCGCCGCCAGACGGTTAGCGGGAGAGAAGGAGCAGTACTTC. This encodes CAARRLAGEKEQYF.

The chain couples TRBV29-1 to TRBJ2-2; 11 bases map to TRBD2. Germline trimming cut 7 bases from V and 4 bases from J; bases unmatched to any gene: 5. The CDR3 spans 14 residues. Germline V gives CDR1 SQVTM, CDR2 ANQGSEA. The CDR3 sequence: CSGTSGSVTGELFF. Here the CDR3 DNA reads TGCAGCGGCACTAGCGGGAGCGTCACCGGGGAGCTGTTTTTT.

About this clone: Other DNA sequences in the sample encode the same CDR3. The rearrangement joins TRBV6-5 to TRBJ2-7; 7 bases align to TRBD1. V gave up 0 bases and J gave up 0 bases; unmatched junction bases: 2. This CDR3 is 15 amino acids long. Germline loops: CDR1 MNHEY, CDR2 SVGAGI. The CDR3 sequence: CASSYSRDSSYEQYF. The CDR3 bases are TGTGCCAGCAGTTACTCCCGGGACAGCTCCTACGAGCAGTACTTC.

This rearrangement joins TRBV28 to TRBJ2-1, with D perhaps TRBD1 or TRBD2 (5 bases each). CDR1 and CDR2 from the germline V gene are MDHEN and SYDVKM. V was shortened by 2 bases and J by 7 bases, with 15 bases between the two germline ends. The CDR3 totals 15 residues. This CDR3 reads CASSLGGTVGNEQFF. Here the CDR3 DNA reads TGTGCCAGCAGTTTAGGTGGGACGGTGGGGAATGAGCAGTTCTTC.

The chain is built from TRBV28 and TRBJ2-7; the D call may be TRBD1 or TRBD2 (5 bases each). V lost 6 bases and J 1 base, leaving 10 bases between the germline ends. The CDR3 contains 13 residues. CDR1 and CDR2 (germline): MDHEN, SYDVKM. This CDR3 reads CASRTRQSYEQYF. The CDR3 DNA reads TGTGCCAGCAGAACTAGACAGTCCTACGAGCAGTACTTC.

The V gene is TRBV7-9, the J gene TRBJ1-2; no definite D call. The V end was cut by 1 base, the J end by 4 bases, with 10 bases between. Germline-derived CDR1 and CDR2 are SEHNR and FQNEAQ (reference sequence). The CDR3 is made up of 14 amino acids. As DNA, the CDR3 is TGTGCCAGCAGCTTAGGTCCAGGCACCTATGGCTACACCTTC. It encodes CASSLGPGTYGYTF.

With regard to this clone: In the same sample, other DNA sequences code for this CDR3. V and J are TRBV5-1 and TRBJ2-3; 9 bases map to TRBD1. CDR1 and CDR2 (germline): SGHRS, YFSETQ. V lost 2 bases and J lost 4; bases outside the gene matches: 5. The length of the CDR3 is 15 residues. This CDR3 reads CASSLGQGMADTQYF. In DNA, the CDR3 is TGCGCCAGCAGCTTAGGACAGGGGATGGCAGATACGCAGTATTTT.

The CDR3 loop is CASSKETRAGGYEQYF. CDR3 sequence (DNA): TGTGCCAGCAGCAAAGAAACACGGGCGGGAGGCTACGAGCAGTACTTC. This sequence joins TRBV21-1 and TRBJ2-7; the table's TRBD2 call for D was not verified on the DNA. TRBV21-1 is an annotated pseudogene. The length of the CDR3 is 16 residues.

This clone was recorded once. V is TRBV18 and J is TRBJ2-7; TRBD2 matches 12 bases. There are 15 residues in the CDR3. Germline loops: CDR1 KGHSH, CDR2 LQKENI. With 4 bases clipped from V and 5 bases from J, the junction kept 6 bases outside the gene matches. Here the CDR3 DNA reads TGTGCCAGCTCACTTCCGACTAGCGGGAGTGACGAGCAGTACTTC. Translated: CASSLPTSGSDEQYF.

The chain's CDR3 is CASGTGSYEQYF. CDR3 nucleotides: TGTGCCAGCGGGACAGGGTCCTACGAGCAGTACTTC. V usage is TRBV28 and J usage is TRBJ2-7, with 9 bases that match TRBD1. The ends lost 8 bases at V and 1 base at J; junction bases unmatched: 0. Germline CDR1 and CDR2: MDHEN and SYDVKM. The CDR3 sequence is 12 residues long.

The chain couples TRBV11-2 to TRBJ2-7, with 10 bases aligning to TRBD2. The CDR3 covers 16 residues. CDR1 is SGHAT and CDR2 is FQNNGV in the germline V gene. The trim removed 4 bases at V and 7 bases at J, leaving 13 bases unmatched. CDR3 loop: CASSSNSGRPIREQYF. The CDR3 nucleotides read TGTGCCAGCAGCTCAAATAGCGGGAGGCCCATTCGGGAGCAGTACTTC.

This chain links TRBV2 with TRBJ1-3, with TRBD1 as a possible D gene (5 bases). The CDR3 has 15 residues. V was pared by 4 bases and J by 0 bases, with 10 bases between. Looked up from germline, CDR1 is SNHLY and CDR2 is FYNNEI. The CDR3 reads CASSVKGTSGNTIYF. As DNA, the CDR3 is TGTGCCAGCAGTGTTAAGGGGACCTCTGGAAACACCATATATTTT.

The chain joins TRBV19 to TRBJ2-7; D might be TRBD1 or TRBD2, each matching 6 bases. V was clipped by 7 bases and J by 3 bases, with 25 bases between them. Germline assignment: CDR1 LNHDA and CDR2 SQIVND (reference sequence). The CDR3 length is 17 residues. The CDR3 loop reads CASKASALGRGDYEQYF. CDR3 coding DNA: TGTGCCAGTAAAGCGTCGGCACTGGGAAGGGGGGACTACGAGCAGTACTTC.

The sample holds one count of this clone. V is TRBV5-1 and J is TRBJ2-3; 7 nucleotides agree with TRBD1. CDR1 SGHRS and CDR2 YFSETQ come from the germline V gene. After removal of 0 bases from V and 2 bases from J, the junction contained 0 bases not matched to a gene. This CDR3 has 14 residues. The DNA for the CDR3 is TGCGCCAGCAGCTTGGAGGGGGCCACAGATACGCAGTATTTT. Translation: CASSLEGATDTQYF.

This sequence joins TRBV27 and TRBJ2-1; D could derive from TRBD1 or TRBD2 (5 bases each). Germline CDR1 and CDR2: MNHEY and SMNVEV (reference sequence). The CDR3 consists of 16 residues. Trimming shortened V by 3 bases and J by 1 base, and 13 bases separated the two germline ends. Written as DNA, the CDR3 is TGTGCCAGCAGTTTGACCGGGACCAGGTCCTACAATGAGCAGTTCTTC. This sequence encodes CASSLTGTRSYNEQFF.

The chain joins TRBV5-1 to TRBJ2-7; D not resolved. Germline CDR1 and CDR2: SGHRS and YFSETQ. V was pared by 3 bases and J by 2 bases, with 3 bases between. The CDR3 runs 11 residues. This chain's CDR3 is CASSWAYEQYF. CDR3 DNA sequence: TGCGCCAGCAGCTGGGCCTACGAGCAGTACTTC.

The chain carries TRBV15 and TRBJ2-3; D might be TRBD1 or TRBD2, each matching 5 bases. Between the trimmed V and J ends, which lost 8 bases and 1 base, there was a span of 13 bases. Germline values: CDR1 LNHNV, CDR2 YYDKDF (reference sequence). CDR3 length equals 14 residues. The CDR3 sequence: CATRTGRGTDTQYF. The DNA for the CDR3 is TGTGCCACCCGGACGGGACGGGGCACAGATACGCAGTATTTT.

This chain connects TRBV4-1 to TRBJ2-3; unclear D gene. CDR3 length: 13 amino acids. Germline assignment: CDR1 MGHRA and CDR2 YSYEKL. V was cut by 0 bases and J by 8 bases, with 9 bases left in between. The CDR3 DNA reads TGCGCCAGCAGCCAAGATGCATATTCTACGCAGTATTTT. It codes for CASSQDAYSTQYF.